The clone carrying this TCR beta chain has only a few counts. This record belongs to a study of T-cell reconstitution after alpha-beta-depleted transplantation in children. Preparing the TCRbeta library involved the use of unique molecular identifiers. TCRdb reanalysed the PCR reads using MiXCR and keeps one entry per CDR3 protein. Of about 72,000 distinct CDR3 sequences in the sample, around 7.9% are singletons; the top ten hold more than 2.5%. The CDR3 spans 15 residues. From germline, CDR1 is MDHEN and CDR2 SYDVKM. Trimming removed 4 bases at V and 6 bases at J, with 13 bases between. The TCR was taken from a human donor who donated a stem cell graft to a child with acute lymphoblastic leukemia. The chain joins TRBV28 to TRBJ1-6; unclear D gene. Source: PBMCs from the stem cell graft donor, taken from the stem cell graft. CDR3 in amino acids: CASSSASGFNSPLHF. The CDR3 coding sequence is TGTGCCAGCAGTTCGGCATCGGGGTTTAATTCACCCCTCCACTTT.